The 30 T cell receptor beta chains given below trace back to one sample, sequenced in a study of control samples from healthy donors and cancer patients. Assay: immunoSEQ multiplex PCR; the TCRdb copy retains only in-frame clones and omits some. The sample lists under 150,000 clones, 89% occurring once. The sample taken for sequencing was PBMCs. Receptor source: a man aged 50 to 59 with head and neck cancer.

The rearrangement links TRBV4-1 to TRBJ2-1; D is perhaps TRBD1 or TRBD2 (5 bases each). Germline CDR1 is MGHRA and CDR2 is YSYEKL. Trimming removed 4 bases from V and 10 bases from J, with 14 bases in between. The CDR3 is made up of 13 amino acids. This CDR3 reads CASSRAWGGEQFF. In DNA form, the CDR3 reads TGCGCCAGCAGCCGGGCATGGGGCGGGGAGCAGTTCTTC.

The rearrangement joins TRBV6-5 to TRBJ1-4; D gene ambiguous. Germline V lookup: CDR1 MNHEY, CDR2 SVGAGI. Trimming took 7 bases from V and 7 from J, leaving 16 bases between them. The CDR3 runs to 14 residues. CDR3 amino acids: CASMIRLGSEKLFF. In DNA, the CDR3 is TGTGCCAGCATGATAAGGTTAGGAAGTGAAAAACTGTTTTTT.

Written as DNA, the CDR3 is TGTGCCAGCAGTTTAAAGGGGGAGTCCTACGAGCAGTACTTC. This translates into CASSLKGESYEQYF. This sequence joins TRBV6-5 and TRBJ2-7, with D perhaps matching TRBD1 (6 bases). Trimming stripped 4 bases from V and 1 base from J, with 11 bases between. There are 14 residues in the CDR3. Germline CDR1 and CDR2: MNHEY and SVGAGI.

The V gene is TRBV12-3 or TRBV12-4, the J gene TRBJ1-2; D gene uncertain. The CDR3 sequence is 13 residues long. V was shortened by 1 base and J by 8 bases, with 11 bases between the two germline ends. The DNA for the CDR3 is TGTGCCAGCAGTTTAGGGGAAAAAGGGGGCTACACCTTC. This gives the protein CASSLGEKGGYTF.

The chain links TRBV27 to TRBJ2-5; D possibly matches TRBD1 or TRBD2 (5 bases each). Per germline, CDR1 MNHEY and CDR2 SMNVEV (reference sequence). The length of the CDR3 is 14 residues. V shed 6 bases and J shed 1 base, with 12 bases lying between them. The CDR3 coding sequence is TGTGCCAGCAGAAAGCCGGGACCCCAAGAGACCCAGTACTTC. Translated, it gives CASRKPGPQETQYF.

The rearrangement links TRBV5-6 to TRBJ2-7; D is uncertain. CDR1 and CDR2 (germline): SGHDT, YYEEEE. This CDR3 is 14 amino acids long. V was shortened by 0 bases and J by 5 bases, with 12 bases between the two germline ends. CDR3 nucleotide sequence: TGTGCCAGCAGCTTGGCGGGCCCTTTGGACGAGCAGTACTTC. Translating it yields CASSLAGPLDEQYF. Based on the CDR3 plus reference TRBV5-6 and TRBJ2-7, the full variable domain is DAGVTQSPTHLIKTRGQQVTLRCSPKSGHDTVSWYQQALGQGPQFIFQYYEEEERQRGNFPDRFSGHQFPNYSSELNVNALLLGDSALYLCASSLAGPLDEQYFGPGTRLTVT.

The chain is built from TRBV6-5 and TRBJ1-2; possible D gene TRBD1, 6 bases. This CDR3 comprises 15 residues. Germline assignment: CDR1 MNHEY and CDR2 SVGAGI. The V gene lost 5 bases and the J gene lost 3 bases, with 16 bases spanning the gap. The CDR3 loop reads CASSQTGVGDYGYTF. The CDR3 coding sequence is TGTGCCAGCAGTCAGACAGGCGTGGGGGACTATGGCTACACCTTC.

The rearrangement joins TRBV7-6 to TRBJ2-1; 9 bases match TRBD2. The CDR3 is 17 amino acids. The ends lost 1 base at V and 4 bases at J; junction bases unmatched: 8. Germline CDR1 SGHVS, CDR2 FNYEAQ. The CDR3 nucleotides are TGTGCCAGCAGCTTAGTTGGCGGGAGGGCCCTTTACAATGAGCAGTTCTTC. Amino acid sequence: CASSLVGGRALYNEQFF.

Concerning this clone: This sample includes further DNA sequences coding for the same CDR3. V and J are TRBV28 and TRBJ2-1; 7 bases are shared with TRBD2. CDR3 length: 16 amino acids. Germline CDR1 is MDHEN and CDR2 is SYDVKM. Unmatched junction bases numbered 7, after V lost 2 bases and J lost 3 bases. CDR3 DNA: TGTGCCAGCAGTTTAGGATCGGGGGGAATCTACAATGAGCAGTTCTTC. This translates into CASSLGSGGIYNEQFF.

The chain has TRBV27 and TRBJ2-1; D is uncertain. CDR3 length: 15 amino acids. Looked up from germline, CDR1 is MNHEY and CDR2 is SMNVEV (reference sequence). Trimming cost V 5 bases and J 0 bases, with 11 bases left between them. CDR3 nucleotide sequence: TGTGCCAGCAGTCCCGCCCCCAGCTCCTACAATGAGCAGTTCTTC. This sequence encodes CASSPAPSSYNEQFF.

A few counts support this clone. The rearrangement uses TRBV7-9 and TRBJ1-1; D unresolved. Germline CDR1 SEHNR, CDR2 FQNEAQ (reference sequence). CDR3 length equals 11 residues. Between the trimmed V and J ends, which lost 3 bases and 7 bases, there was a span of 6 bases. CDR3 DNA sequence: TGTGCCAGCAGCTTTAATAGTGAAGCTTTCTTT. Amino acids: CASSFNSEAFF.

The chain carries TRBV19 and TRBJ1-1; unclear D gene. This CDR3 contains 13 residues. Germline assignment: CDR1 LNHDA and CDR2 SQIVND (reference sequence). The germline V and J ends were trimmed by 2 bases and 3 bases, with 7 bases remaining between them. CDR3 in amino acids: CASSILGDTEAFF. CDR3 DNA: TGTGCCAGTAGTATATTGGGAGACACTGAAGCTTTCTTT.

This chain connects TRBV19 to TRBJ1-5; D unresolved. Trimming stripped 3 bases from V and 6 bases from J, with 15 bases between. The germline gives CDR1 LNHDA, CDR2 SQIVND (reference sequence). The CDR3 spans 15 residues. The CDR3 here is CASSISLNWGQPQHF. The DNA for the CDR3 is TGTGCCAGTAGTATCAGCCTGAACTGGGGTCAGCCCCAGCATTTT. The variable domain in full, completed from reference TRBV19 and TRBJ1-5, reads DGGITQSPKYLFRKEGQNVTLSCEQNLNHDAMYWYRQDPGQGLRLIYYSQIVNDFQKGDIAEGYSVSREKKESFPLTVTSAQKNPTAFYLCASSISLNWGQPQHFGDGTRLSIL.

The chain employs TRBV27 and TRBJ1-1; D ambiguous. This CDR3 spans 16 amino acids. CDR1 and CDR2 (germline): MNHEY, SMNVEV (reference sequence). V shed 1 base and J shed 1 base, with 13 bases lying between them. The CDR3, as DNA: TGTGCCAGCAGTTTATTAGGGTCCGGCAAGAACACTGAAGCTTTCTTT. Residues: CASSLLGSGKNTEAFF.

V gene TRBV30 combines with J gene TRBJ1-2; D possibly corresponds to TRBD1 (6 bases). Trimming removed 0 bases from V and 7 bases from J, with 15 bases in between. In germline, CDR1 is GTSNPN, CDR2 SVGIG (reference sequence). This CDR3 comprises 14 residues. The CDR3 DNA follows: TGTGCCTGGAGTGTCCACCCCGCAGGGGCTGGCTACACCTTC. As protein: CAWSVHPAGAGYTF.

This chain joins TRBV24-1 and TRBJ2-1; 9 bases align to TRBD1. CDR1 and CDR2 from the germline V gene are KGHDR and SFDVKD. The length of the CDR3 is 15 residues. Trimming cost V 4 bases and J 6 bases; bases outside gene matches: 6. The CDR3 loop reads CATSEGQGAGNEQFF. The CDR3 DNA is TGTGCCACCAGTGAGGGACAGGGAGCGGGCAATGAGCAGTTCTTC.

This chain connects TRBV5-1 to TRBJ1-1; 10 positions match TRBD1. Germline V lookup: CDR1 SGHRS, CDR2 YFSETQ. V was pared by 3 bases and J by 3 bases, with 11 bases of the junction left unmatched. The CDR3 runs to 17 residues. This CDR3 is CASSSRQGALMDTEAFF. CDR3 coding DNA: TGCGCCAGCAGCTCCCGACAGGGGGCCTTGATGGACACTGAAGCTTTCTTT.

This sequence joins TRBV28 and TRBJ2-3; 9 nucleotides line up with TRBD2. This CDR3 is 17 amino acids long. Germline trimming cut 5 bases from V and 2 bases from J; bases unmatched to any gene: 11. Looked up from germline, CDR1 is MDHEN and CDR2 is SYDVKM. The CDR3 DNA follows: TGTGCCAGCAGTCCCATGACTAGCGGCACCTCCACAGATACGCAGTATTTT. Protein product: CASSPMTSGTSTDTQYF.

The CDR3 here is CASSSEVYNEQFF. DNA for the CDR3: TGTGCCAGCAGCTCGGAGGTGTACAATGAGCAGTTCTTC. The chain is built from TRBV28 and TRBJ2-1; D is possibly TRBD2 (5 bases). Trimming shortened V by 6 bases and J by 4 bases, and 10 bases separated the two germline ends. CDR3 length equals 13 residues. CDR1 and CDR2 (germline): MDHEN, SYDVKM.

The chain is built from TRBV4-1 and TRBJ1-1, with D uncertain. Germline V CDR1 and CDR2: MGHRA, YSYEKL. V was shortened by 2 bases and J by 2 bases, with 9 bases between the two germline ends. The CDR3 is made up of 14 amino acids. The CDR3 is CASSQTSDNTEAFF. The CDR3 nucleotides read TGCGCCAGCAGCCAAACATCTGACAACACTGAAGCTTTCTTT.

With regard to this clone: One end of the junction varies from germline; a read error may be responsible. The chain uses TRBV7-7 and TRBJ2-1; no reliable D call. The CDR3 extends over 13 amino acids. Germline CDR1 and CDR2: SSHAT and FNYEAQ (reference sequence). The CDR3 reads CASSLSRNGEQFF. CDR3 DNA: TGTGCTAGCAGCTTGTCTCGCAACGGTGAGCAGTTCTTC.

This clone was seen a single time. This chain uses TRBV12-3 or TRBV12-4 with TRBJ2-4; perhaps TRBD2 as D (6 bases). V lost 3 bases and J 6 bases, leaving 9 bases between the germline ends. This CDR3 comprises 13 residues. The CDR3 region is CASSFSEGNIQYF. The CDR3 DNA reads as TGTGCCAGCAGTTTTTCGGAGGGAAACATTCAGTACTTC.

The V and J genes are TRBV28 and TRBJ1-6; 7 bases agree with TRBD1. The CDR3 sequence is 14 residues long. The germline V gene has CDR1 MDHEN and CDR2 SYDVKM. V lost 6 bases and J lost 10; bases outside the gene matches: 9. This CDR3 is CASSARGARSPLHF. In DNA, the CDR3 is TGTGCCAGCAGCGCCAGGGGGGCCCGGTCACCCCTCCACTTT.

This clone was picked up one time. This sequence joins TRBV6-5 and TRBJ2-7, with a weak D call TRBD2 (5 bases). Germline V gene sequence: CDR1 MNHEY, CDR2 SVGAGI. The CDR3 sequence is 14 residues long. Trimming left V 0 bases short and J 6 bases short, with 12 bases between. The DNA for the CDR3 is TGTGCCAGCAGTTACTCTGGTAGCGCTTCCGAGCAGTACTTC. As protein: CASSYSGSASEQYF.

The chain carries TRBV19 and TRBJ1-5, with D possibly TRBD1 on 6 matching bases. Germline loops: CDR1 LNHDA, CDR2 SQIVND (reference sequence). The ends were cut back, 10 bases at V and 1 base at J, with 17 bases in the middle. The CDR3 is 15 residues long. Here the CDR3 reads CATQPWTASNQPQHF. The CDR3 nucleotides read TGTGCCACCCAGCCCTGGACAGCAAGCAATCAGCCCCAGCATTTT.

The V gene is TRBV19, the J gene TRBJ1-5; 7 bases map to TRBD1. J was trimmed by 7 bases and V by 3 bases; bases with no gene match: 9. The CDR3 length is 15 residues. CDR1 LNHDA and CDR2 SQIVND come from the germline V gene (reference sequence). The CDR3 loop is CASSMTGINYQPQHF. DNA for the CDR3: TGTGCCAGTAGTATGACAGGGATTAATTACCAGCCCCAGCATTTT.

The chain recombines TRBV19 with TRBJ1-4, with 8 positions matching TRBD1. Germline V lookup: CDR1 LNHDA, CDR2 SQIVND (reference sequence). Losses at the gene ends were 5 bases for V and 4 bases for J; bases not matched to a gene: 3. The CDR3 is 14 residues long. For the CDR3, the DNA is TGTGCCAGTAGTCGACAGGGGAATAATGAAAAACTGTTTTTT. Residues: CASSRQGNNEKLFF.

The chain couples TRBV6-5 to TRBJ1-5, with D perhaps TRBD1 (6 bases). The ends were cut back, 6 bases at V and 5 bases at J, with 14 bases in the middle. The germline V gene encodes CDR1 MNHEY and CDR2 SVGAGI. The CDR3 runs 14 residues. CDR3 sequence reads: CASSRGQLDQPQHF. In DNA form, the CDR3 reads TGTGCCAGCAGCCGCGGACAGCTTGATCAGCCCCAGCATTTT.

This clone has a handful of counts. DNA for the CDR3: TGTGCCAGCAGCACGACAGGGGCACTCTATAATTCACCCCTCCACTTT. This sequence encodes CASSTTGALYNSPLHF. The rearrangement uses TRBV7-2 and TRBJ1-6; 8 bases match TRBD1. Germline lookup yields CDR1 SGHTA and CDR2 FQGNSA. The CDR3 runs 16 residues. The V segment lost 5 bases and the J segment 3 bases; nucleotides outside the gene matches: 6.

This chain connects TRBV10-3 to TRBJ2-1; D possibly corresponds to TRBD1 (5 bases). CDR3 size: 14 residues. V was shortened by 0 bases and J by 6 bases, with 9 bases between the two germline ends. The V gene's germline CDR1 is ENHRY and CDR2 SYGVKD. The chain's CDR3 is CAISESGRVNEQFF. The CDR3 DNA sequence: TGTGCCATCAGTGAGTCGGGCAGGGTCAATGAGCAGTTCTTC.